The text below deals with one T cell receptor beta chain. From the 5' RACE reads, TCRdb called clonotypes with MiXCR, one entry per CDR3 protein. The sample lists roughly 340,000 distinct CDR3 sequences, approximately 30% occurring once. With 4 bases clipped from V and 8 bases from J, the junction kept 13 bases outside the gene matches. Germline CDR1 is SGHRS and CDR2 is YFSETQ. This CDR3 contains 16 residues. This sample was included in a study of identical twins' blood T cells. The rearrangement links TRBV5-1 to TRBJ1-4; 8 bases align to TRBD1. The source of this sequence is a woman aged 18-50 years in good health. Sample: PBMCs. The CDR3 DNA reads as TGCGCCAGCAGCATGGTAGCCGGGACAGGTCACGAAAAACTGTTTTTT. It translates to CASSMVAGTGHEKLFF.